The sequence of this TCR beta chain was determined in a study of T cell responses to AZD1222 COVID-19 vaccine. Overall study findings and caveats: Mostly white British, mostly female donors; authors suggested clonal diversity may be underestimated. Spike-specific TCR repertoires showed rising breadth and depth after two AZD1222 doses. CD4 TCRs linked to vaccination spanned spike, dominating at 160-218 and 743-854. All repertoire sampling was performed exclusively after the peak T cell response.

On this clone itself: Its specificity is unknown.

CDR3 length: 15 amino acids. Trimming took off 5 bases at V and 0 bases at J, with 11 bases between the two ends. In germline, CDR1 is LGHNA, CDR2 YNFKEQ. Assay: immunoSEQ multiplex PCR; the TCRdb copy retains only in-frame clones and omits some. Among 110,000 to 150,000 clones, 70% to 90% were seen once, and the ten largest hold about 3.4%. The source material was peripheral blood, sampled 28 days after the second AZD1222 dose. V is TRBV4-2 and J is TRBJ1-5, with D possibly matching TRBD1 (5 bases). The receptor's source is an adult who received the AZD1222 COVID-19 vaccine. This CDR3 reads CASSLWGDSNQPQHF. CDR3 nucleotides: TGTGCCAGCAGCTTATGGGGGGATAGCAATCAGCCCCAGCATTTT.